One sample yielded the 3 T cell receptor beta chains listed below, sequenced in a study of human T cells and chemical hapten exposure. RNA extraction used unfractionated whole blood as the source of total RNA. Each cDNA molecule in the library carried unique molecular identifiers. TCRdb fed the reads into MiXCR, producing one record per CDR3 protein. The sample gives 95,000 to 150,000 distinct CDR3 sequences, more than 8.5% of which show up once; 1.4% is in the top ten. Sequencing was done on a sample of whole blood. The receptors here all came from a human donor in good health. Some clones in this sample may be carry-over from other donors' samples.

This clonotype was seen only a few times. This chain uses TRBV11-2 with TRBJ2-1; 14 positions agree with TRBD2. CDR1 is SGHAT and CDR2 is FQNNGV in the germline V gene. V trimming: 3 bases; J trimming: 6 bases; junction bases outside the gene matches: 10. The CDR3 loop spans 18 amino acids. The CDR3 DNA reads TGTGCCAGCAGCTTCGATGACCCGGGACTAGCGGGAGTCAATGAGCAGTTCTTC. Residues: CASSFDDPGLAGVNEQFF.

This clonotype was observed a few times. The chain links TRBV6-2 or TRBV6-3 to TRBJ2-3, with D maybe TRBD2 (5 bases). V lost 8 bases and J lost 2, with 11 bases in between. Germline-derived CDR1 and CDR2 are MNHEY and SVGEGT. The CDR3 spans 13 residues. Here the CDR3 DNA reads TGTGCCAGCGGAGCGGATAACACAGATACGCAGTATTTT. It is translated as CASGADNTDTQYF.

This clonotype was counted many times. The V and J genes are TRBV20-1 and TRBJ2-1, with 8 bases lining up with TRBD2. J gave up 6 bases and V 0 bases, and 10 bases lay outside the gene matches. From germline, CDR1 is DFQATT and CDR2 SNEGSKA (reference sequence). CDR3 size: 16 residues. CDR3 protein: CSARDLKNSGGNEQFF. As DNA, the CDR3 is TGCAGTGCTAGAGATCTCAAGAACAGCGGGGGCAATGAGCAGTTCTTC.